This T cell receptor (beta chain) was captured by sequencing in a study of resident and recirculating memory T cells in vitiligo. Study in general: Samples were epidermis from two lesional and two nonlesional sites, plus PBMCs.

Measured with immunoSEQ multiplex PCR; TCRdb has only the in-frame clones, and not every one. The data show tens of thousands of clones, just over 90% seen once. The germline CDR1 and CDR2 sequences are SGHRS and YFSETQ. The V and J ends lost 0 bases and 7 bases respectively, with 5 bases between them. The CDR3 is 11 amino acids. No patient showed confetti depigmentation, a clinical sign of active disease. This receptor was identified in a male donor with vitiligo. The J gene is TRBJ2-7, the V gene TRBV5-1; D unclear. The specimen was blood. The CDR3 coding sequence is TGCGCCAGCAGCTTGGACTGGGAGCAGTACTTC. Protein: CASSLDWEQYF.